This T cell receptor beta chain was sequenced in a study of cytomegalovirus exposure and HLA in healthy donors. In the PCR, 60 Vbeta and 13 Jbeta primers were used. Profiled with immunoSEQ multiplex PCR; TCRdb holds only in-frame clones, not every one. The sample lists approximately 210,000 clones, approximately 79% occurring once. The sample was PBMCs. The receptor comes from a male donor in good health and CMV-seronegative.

CDR3 sequence (DNA): TGTGCCAGCAGCTTCGAGGGTCTTCCCTACGAGCAGTACTTC. Translated: CASSFEGLPYEQYF. The J gene is TRBJ2-7, the V gene TRBV7-9; a possible D gene is TRBD2 (5 bases). Looked up from germline, CDR1 is SEHNR and CDR2 is FQNEAQ (reference sequence). CDR3 length: 14 amino acids. The ends were cut back, 3 bases at V and 2 bases at J, with 11 bases in the middle.